This T cell receptor (beta chain) was sequenced for a study of cytomegalovirus exposure and HLA in healthy donors. The CDR3 totals 14 residues. Germline CDR1 and CDR2: LNHNV and YYDKDF (reference sequence). J was trimmed by 6 bases and V by 1 base; bases with no gene match: 0. Points from the study as a whole: The study recorded 150 to 200 TCR beta chains that were cytomegalovirus-associated. Compared with the roughly 730-donor mean, an Asian-associated ancestry cluster reportedly had fewer N-insertions, according to a later analysis. Later, an analysis showed that TCR beta chains associated with HLA were more clonally expanded than others that were equally common.

Use of 60 Vbeta and 13 Jbeta primers characterized the PCR. Some clones are missing from TCRdb's copy, which holds only in-frame ones; the method was immunoSEQ multiplex PCR. The data show some 130,000 clones, with about four fifths seen just once and approximately 4.3% held by the top ten. With regard to this clone: Antigen unknown.

Material for sequencing was PBMCs. The rearrangement links TRBV15 to TRBJ2-7; 13 bases align to TRBD2. The sequence derives from a man younger than 40 in good health. The CDR3 coding sequence is TGTGCCACCAGCAGAGGACTAGCGGGAGGCGAGCAGTACTTC. Its protein product is CATSRGLAGGEQYF.